The clone carrying this T cell receptor (beta chain) has a handful of counts. What it binds is unknown. A much larger clone lies a single base off, so this may be a read error. This sample's RNA came from whole unsorted tissue. TCRbeta libraries were built with three rounds of nested PCR, modified from ARM-PCR. TCRdb re-derived calls from the multiplex PCR reads in MiXCR, one entry per CDR3 protein. This sample carries 70,000 to 90,000 distinct CDR3 sequences, under 80% of them seen once, and the ten largest clones take more than 10%. The sample is drawn from a study of tumor and adjacent non-tumor tissue in lung cancer. Study-wide background: Approximately 4.2 million productive TCRbeta reads were obtained per sample on average.

Overall study results and limits: Compared with tumor, normal lung showed significantly lower TCR diversity. Normal lung showed higher cumulative top 100 clone frequency than tumor.

Germline lookup yields CDR1 SEHNR and CDR2 FQNEAQ (reference sequence). This CDR3 has 15 amino acids. V shed 0 bases and J shed 4 bases, with 11 bases lying between them. The TCR was taken from a woman in her forties or fifties with non-small cell lung cancer. Sample: lung tumor tissue. V gene TRBV7-9 combines with J gene TRBJ2-3, with D unresolved. The chain's CDR3 is CASSLAATPADTQYF. The CDR3, as DNA: TGTGCCAGCAGCTTAGCGGCCACCCCCGCAGATACGCAGTATTTT.